This TCR beta chain appears in the sequencing data of a study of cytomegalovirus exposure and HLA in healthy donors. Turning to the study itself: An earlier analysis found 95 million to 140 million unique TCR beta sequences from approximately 190 million T cells.

Vbeta (60) and Jbeta (13) primers were used in the PCR. Repertoires were generated with immunoSEQ multiplex PCR, while TCRdb's copy carries only in-frame clones and drops some. The table includes approximately 100,000 clones, around 80% detected once. This clone was observed at least ten times. What it binds is unknown. The CDR3 extends over 13 amino acids. Germline lookup yields CDR1 MNHNS and CDR2 SASEGT. V was pared by 6 bases and J by 4 bases, with 3 bases of the junction left unmatched. Overall study results and limits: More clonal expansion characterized HLA-associated TCR beta chains than equally common others in a later analysis. A missense variant in DCLRE1C was later tied to TCR beta V- and J-gene trimming.

V gene TRBV6-1 combines with J gene TRBJ1-5, with 7 bases fitting TRBD1. Sequencing was done on a sample of PBMCs. This clonotype was obtained from a woman between 18 and 30 years old in good health and CMV-seropositive. CDR3 nucleotides: TGTGCCAGCAGCGGGACAGCTAATCAGCCCCAGCATTTT. This sequence encodes CASSGTANQPQHF.